This T cell receptor beta chain was sequenced for a study of T cell changes during pregnancy in multiple sclerosis. V lost 5 bases and J lost 2; bases outside the gene matches: 6. Germline lookup yields CDR1 SGHTA and CDR2 FQGTGA. The length of the CDR3 is 15 residues. Profiling relied on immunoSEQ multiplex PCR, and the TCRdb table lists in-frame clones only, not all of them. The sample yields around 40,000 clones, about nine tenths seen once. V usage is TRBV7-3 and J usage is TRBJ2-3; 8 nucleotides match TRBD2. Specimen: CD4+ T cells from peripheral blood mononuclear cells, collected in the first trimester of pregnancy. The receptor comes from a female donor in good health, enrolled as a control in a pregnancy study. CDR3: CASSPSGGNTDTQYF. In nucleotides, the CDR3 is TGTGCCAGCAGCCCGAGCGGGGGAAACACAGATACGCAGTATTTT. Looking up the rest from reference TRBV7-3 and TRBJ2-3 gives the full variable domain: GAGVSQTPSNKVTEKGKYVELRCDPISGHTALYWYRQSLGQGPEFLIYFQGTGAADDSGLPNDRFFAVRPEGSVSTLKIQRTERGDSAVYLCASSPSGGNTDTQYFGPGTRLTVL.